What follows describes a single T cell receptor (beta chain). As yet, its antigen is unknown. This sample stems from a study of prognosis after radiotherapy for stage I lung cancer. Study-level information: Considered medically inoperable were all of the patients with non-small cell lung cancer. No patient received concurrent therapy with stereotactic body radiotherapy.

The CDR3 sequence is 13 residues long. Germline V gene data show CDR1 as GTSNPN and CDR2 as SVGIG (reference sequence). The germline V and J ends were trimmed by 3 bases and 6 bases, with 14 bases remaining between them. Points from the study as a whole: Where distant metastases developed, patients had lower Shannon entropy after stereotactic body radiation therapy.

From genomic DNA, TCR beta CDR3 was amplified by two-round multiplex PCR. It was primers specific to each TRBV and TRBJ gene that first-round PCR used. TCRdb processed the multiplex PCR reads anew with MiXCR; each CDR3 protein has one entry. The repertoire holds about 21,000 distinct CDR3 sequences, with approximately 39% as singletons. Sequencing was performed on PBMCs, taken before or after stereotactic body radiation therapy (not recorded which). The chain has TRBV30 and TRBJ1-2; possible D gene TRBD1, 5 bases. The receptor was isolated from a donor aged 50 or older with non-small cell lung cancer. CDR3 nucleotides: TGTGCCTGGAGGTACCGGGCCAGGGATGGCTACACCTTC. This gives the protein CAWRYRARDGYTF.